The entry below describes one TCR gamma chain. What it binds is not known. TCRdb pairs this DNA with a much larger clone's protein that differs at residue 3, likely a read error; the protein shown was translated from the DNA. The TRG library came from 150 to 250 ng of biopsy DNA amplified with LymphoTrack primers. TCRdb re-processed the multiplex PCR reads using CATT. The sample yields around 390 gamma-chain clones, 44% seen once. Per germline, CDR1 VTNTFY and CDR2 YDVSTARD (reference sequence). This CDR3 has 13 residues. More than 8 formalin-fixed paraffin-embedded scrolls, each 5 µm thick, supplied each case's genomic DNA. Surplus formalin-fixed paraffin-embedded duodenal biopsies not needed for diagnosis were used, fully anonymised. The record originates from a study of intestinal T cells in coeliac disease. General study points: Degraded FFPE DNA template probably caused partial TCR sequence loss per sample. Leave-one-out accuracy for TRG clustering was reportedly roughly 86%, training about 94%. Using TRD kmers, classification was 22 of 22 correct; leave-one-out accuracy reportedly about 93%.

Input material: a duodenal biopsy. This clonotype was obtained from a human donor who served as a control with a normal duodenal biopsy, not a healthy volunteer. The V gene is TRGV3, the J gene TRGJ1 or TRGJ2. CDR3 region: CAAWDRTYYKKLF. For the CDR3, the DNA is TGTGCCGCCTGGGACAGGACTTATTATAAGAAACTCTTT.